This passage covers 5 T cell receptor beta chains from one sample sequenced in a study of blood T cell repertoires in COVID-19. The data were produced by immunoSEQ multiplex PCR, yet TCRdb's version contains in-frame clones alone and is incomplete. This sample carries 300,000 to 500,000 clones, around 87% of them seen once, and the ten largest clones take over 0.9%. Sequences were obtained from PBMCs or T cells enriched from blood (not recorded which). The receptors come from a woman aged 25 to 45 with acute COVID-19.

This clone appeared a few times. V is TRBV9 and J is TRBJ2-7; D possibly corresponds to TRBD2 (5 bases). V was trimmed by 4 bases and J by 0 bases, leaving 11 bases between them. CDR1 is SGDLS and CDR2 is YYNGEE in the germline V gene. The CDR3 runs to 14 residues. The CDR3 is CASSPPGSSYEQYF. The CDR3 DNA is TGTGCCAGCAGCCCACCGGGGAGCTCCTACGAGCAGTACTTC.

The V call is TRBV5-4, the J call TRBJ2-3; D not certain. With 1 base removed from V and 0 bases from J, the gap between germline ends came to 3 bases. CDR1 is SGHNT and CDR2 is YYREEE in the germline V gene (reference sequence). The CDR3 is 13 amino acids. CDR3 in DNA: TGTGCCAGCAGCTTGCCTAGCACAGATACGCAGTATTTT. Amino acids: CASSLPSTDTQYF.

The chain is built from TRBV19 and TRBJ1-5, with D maybe TRBD1 (5 bases). This CDR3 region has 15 residues. CDR1 LNHDA and CDR2 SQIVND come from the germline V gene (reference sequence). The ends were cut back, 4 bases at V and 5 bases at J, with 15 bases in the middle. The CDR3 DNA reads TGTGCCAGTAGTACCCCTCTGCGGGGCTATCAGCCCCAGCATTTT. This sequence encodes CASSTPLRGYQPQHF.

The chain employs TRBV29-1 and TRBJ2-3; D is possibly TRBD2 (6 bases). Trimming stripped 6 bases from V and 4 bases from J, with 20 bases between. From germline, CDR1 is SQVTM and CDR2 ANQGSEA. CDR3 length equals 15 residues. The CDR3 loop reads CSVSVTGGTADTQYF. The CDR3 DNA follows: TGCAGCGTCTCAGTTACCGGGGGAACGGCAGATACGCAGTATTTT.

The genes are TRBV2 and TRBJ1-2; TRBD1 agrees at 8 bases. CDR1 is SNHLY, CDR2 FYNNEI, per germline. The trim removed 6 bases at V and 4 bases at J, leaving 7 bases unmatched. The CDR3 is 14 amino acids. The CDR3 here is CASRVTGESYGYTF. In nucleotides, the CDR3 is TGTGCCAGCAGAGTGACAGGGGAGTCCTATGGCTACACCTTC.